This T cell receptor beta chain was recorded in a study of CD8+CD57+ T cells in acquired aplastic anemia. TCR beta VDJ and CDR3 profiling used genomic DNA as template. TCRdb called the reads again in MiXCR, with one record for every CDR3 protein. The sample records some 200,000 distinct CDR3 sequences, 34% being singletons. V shed 0 bases, J shed 8 bases, and the junction held 11 bases outside the gene matches. From germline, CDR1 is DFQATT and CDR2 SNEGSKA (reference sequence). CDR3 length: 17 amino acids. This clonotype occurred many times. The specimen was sorted CD4+, CD8+, or CD8+CD57+ T cells (not recorded which) from PBMCs. This clonotype originated in a human donor in good health, serving as a control. The chain combines TRBV20-1 with TRBJ2-1; 12 positions match TRBD2. The CDR3 sequence is CSARDPGSSGGADEQFF. The CDR3 DNA reads TGCAGTGCTAGAGATCCGGGTTCTAGCGGGGGGGCAGATGAGCAGTTCTTC.